The 27 T cell receptor beta chains presented below share a single source sample, sequenced in a study of technical replicates of blood from a few donors. The protocol was immunoSEQ multiplex PCR, while the TCRdb copy is restricted to in-frame clones and leaves out a portion. The table lists roughly 85,000 clones, approximately 95% of them singletons, with 0.26% in the top ten. The sample was T cells isolated from PBMCs. The receptors come from a human donor in good health.

This chain joins TRBV5-7 and TRBJ2-3, with D perhaps matching TRBD2 (5 bases). TRBV5-7 is known as an ORF, though its function is uncertain. The CDR3 is 17 residues long. Deletions cut 1 base from V and 0 bases from J, with 15 bases between. CDR3 sequence reads: CASSLYGGRPSTDTQYF. The CDR3 nucleotides read TGTGCCAGCAGCTTGTATGGCGGGCGCCCTAGCACAGATACGCAGTATTTT.

J is TRBJ2-2 and V is TRBV28, with no clear D. The CDR3 is 11 residues long. The V end lost 3 bases, the J end lost 7 bases, and 3 bases lay between the germline ends. CDR1 and CDR2 from the germline V gene are MDHEN and SYDVKM. The CDR3 region has the DNA TGTGCCAGCAGTTTTAGCGGGGAGCTGTTTTTT. Residues: CASSFSGELFF.

The rearrangement links TRBV6-5 to TRBJ1-2, with 7 bases lining up with TRBD1. CDR1 MNHEY and CDR2 SVGAGI come from the germline V gene. V shed 5 bases, J shed 5 bases, and the junction held 8 bases outside the gene matches. The length of the CDR3 is 14 residues. This CDR3 reads CASSPLQGSYGYTF. As DNA, the CDR3 is TGTGCCAGCAGTCCCTTACAGGGGTCTTATGGCTACACCTTC.

This clone appeared a single time. This rearrangement joins TRBV7-2 to TRBJ1-1; D is ambiguous. V shed 5 bases and J shed 1 base, with 11 bases lying between them. This CDR3 comprises 14 residues. Germline CDR1 and CDR2: SGHTA and FQGNSA. The DNA of the CDR3 is TGTGCCAGCAGCCCCGGTGTAAGGAACACTGAAGCTTTCTTT. Translating gives CASSPGVRNTEAFF.

V gene TRBV10-2 combines with J gene TRBJ1-5; 9 nucleotides line up with TRBD1. Germline CDR1 is WSHSY and CDR2 is SAAADI. The junction had 4 bases not matched to a gene; V was cut back by 7 bases and J by 6 bases. The CDR3 is 13 residues long. The CDR3 bases are TGCGCCAGCACCGGGACAGGGATTCAGCCCCAGCATTTT. Its protein product is CASTGTGIQPQHF.

The J gene is TRBJ2-5, the V gene TRBV9; 8 nucleotides agree with TRBD1. Germline trimming cut 3 bases from V and 2 bases from J; bases unmatched to any gene: 9. In germline, CDR1 is SGDLS, CDR2 YYNGEE. The CDR3 has 16 residues. In nucleotides, the CDR3 is TGTGCCAGCAGCGCTCAGGACAGGGCAGGACAAGAGACCCAGTACTTC. It translates to CASSAQDRAGQETQYF.

The chain is built from TRBV11-2 and TRBJ2-5; weak D call: TRBD2 (6 bases). The CDR3 is 20 amino acids. The V gene lost 0 bases and the J gene lost 4 bases, with 27 bases spanning the gap. Germline CDR1 reads SGHAT; CDR2 reads FQNNGV. The CDR3 region has the DNA TGTGCCAGCAGCTTAGACCCCGCCCTGGGTGTTCGGGTGCGGGGAGAGACCCAGTACTTC. Its translation: CASSLDPALGVRVRGETQYF. The complete variable domain, with remaining parts taken from reference TRBV11-2 and TRBJ2-5, reads EAGVAQSPRYKIIEKRQSVAFWCNPISGHATLYWYQQILGQGPKLLIQFQNNGVVDDSQLPKDRFSAERLKGVDSTLKIQPAKLEDSAVYLCASSLDPALGVRVRGETQYFGPGTRLLVL.

This chain uses TRBV2 with TRBJ1-4; TRBD1 matches 9 bases. CDR3 length: 14 amino acids. V shed 7 bases, J shed 8 bases, and the junction held 8 bases outside the gene matches. Germline CDR1 and CDR2: SNHLY and FYNNEI. This CDR3 is CASKGDRATEKLFF. In nucleotides, the CDR3 is TGTGCCAGCAAGGGGGACAGGGCAACGGAAAAACTGTTTTTT.

The V and J genes are TRBV7-9 and TRBJ2-3; TRBD1 matches 8 bases. CDR3 length: 17 residues. CDR1 and CDR2 (germline): SEHNR, FQNEAQ (reference sequence). Unmatched junction bases numbered 16, after V lost 5 bases and J lost 6 bases. The CDR3 nucleotides read TGTGCCAGCAGCGACCGCGACAGGGGCCAACTTGGCGATACGCAGTATTTT. The encoded protein is CASSDRDRGQLGDTQYF. Filled out from reference TRBV7-9 and TRBJ2-3, the complete variable domain reads DTGVSQNPRHKITKRGQNVTFRCDPISEHNRLYWYRQTLGQGPEFLTYFQNEAQLEKSRLLSDRFSAERPKGSFSTLEIQRTEQGDSAMYLCASSDRDRGQLGDTQYFGPGTRLTVL.

In its sample, this clone was seen once. V usage is TRBV19 and J usage is TRBJ1-5, with a tentative D call TRBD1 (5 bases). Trimming removed 4 bases at V and 3 bases at J, with 16 bases between. The CDR3 has 16 amino acids. The germline CDR1 and CDR2 sequences are LNHDA and SQIVND (reference sequence). The CDR3 coding sequence is TGTGCCAGTAGTAGCCCCCGAGCAGGGTTCAATCAGCCCCAGCATTTT. Translation gives CASSSPRAGFNQPQHF.

V and J are TRBV12-5 and TRBJ2-3; the match to TRBD2 covers 9 bases. The germline V gene has CDR1 LGHNT and CDR2 FRNRAP. This CDR3 comprises 18 residues. Unmatched junction bases numbered 10, after V lost 1 base and J lost 2 bases. The CDR3 loop is CASGLATKTSGYTDTQYF. CDR3 nucleotides: TGTGCTAGTGGTTTGGCTACAAAGACTAGCGGATACACAGATACGCAGTATTTT.

J is TRBJ2-5 and V is TRBV7-8; TRBD1 might be the D (6 bases). The germline gives CDR1 SGHVS, CDR2 FQNEAQ. The CDR3 consists of 16 residues. The ends were cut back, 2 bases at V and 4 bases at J, with 17 bases in the middle. CDR3 sequence (DNA): TGTGCCAGCAGCTTAAAGCTTACAGGGCGCGGAGAGACCCAGTACTTC. As protein: CASSLKLTGRGETQYF.

The chain combines TRBV5-4 with TRBJ1-2, with D unresolved. V was cut by 4 bases and J by 5 bases, with 12 bases left in between. The CDR3 totals 13 residues. Germline values: CDR1 SGHNT, CDR2 YYREEE (reference sequence). The CDR3 reads CASSGMGIYGYTF. The CDR3 DNA sequence: TGTGCCAGCAGCGGAATGGGCATTTATGGCTACACCTTC.

J is TRBJ1-1 and V is TRBV6-5, with D unresolved. The CDR3 is made up of 14 amino acids. V shed 5 bases and J shed 0 bases, with 10 bases lying between them. Germline CDR1 MNHEY, CDR2 SVGAGI. DNA of the CDR3: TGTGCCAGCAGTCCCTACGACTTGAACACTGAAGCTTTCTTT. Its translation is CASSPYDLNTEAFF.

The chain has TRBV14 and TRBJ1-1; no clear D. Germline loops: CDR1 SGHDN, CDR2 FVKESK. CDR3 length: 13 amino acids. Trimming took 1 base from V and 12 from J, leaving 15 bases between them. CDR3 coding DNA: TGTGCCAGCAGCCAAGTCGATAGAACAGCTACTTTCTTT. Translating it yields CASSQVDRTATFF.

This clone appeared a single time. The chain uses TRBV5-4 and TRBJ2-7, with D tentatively TRBD2 (6 bases). CDR3 length: 15 amino acids. From germline, CDR1 is SGHNT and CDR2 YYREEE (reference sequence). Trimming removed 4 bases at V and 3 bases at J, with 17 bases between. DNA for the CDR3: TGTGCCAGCAGCCCCTCAGGCGGGCGGGACTACGAGCAGTACTTC. Translated, it gives CASSPSGGRDYEQYF.

The rearrangement uses TRBV6-1 and TRBJ1-5, with D hard to call. Trimming removed 8 bases from V and 0 bases from J, with 11 bases in between. CDR3 length: 14 residues. CDR1 MNHNS and CDR2 SASEGT come from the germline V gene. CDR3 amino acids: CASRSHLSNQPQHF. Written as DNA, the CDR3 is TGTGCCAGCCGCTCACACCTTAGCAATCAGCCCCAGCATTTT.

The chain uses TRBV10-1 and TRBJ1-5; a weak D match, TRBD1 (6 bases). CDR1 and CDR2 from the germline V gene are WNHNN and SYGVQD (reference sequence). V was cut by 6 bases and J by 1 base, with 19 bases left in between. This CDR3 is built from 17 residues. In DNA form, the CDR3 reads TGCGCCAGCAGCGGACAACCGACAGGTTTGAGCAATCAGCCCCAGCATTTT. Its translation is CASSGQPTGLSNQPQHF.

This chain joins TRBV6-6 and TRBJ2-7; D gene ambiguous. Germline V gene data show CDR1 as MNHNY and CDR2 as SVGAGI (reference sequence). The CDR3 has 13 residues. V lost 2 bases and J lost 0, with 5 bases in between. In DNA, the CDR3 is TGTGCCAGCAGTTACGCTAACTCCTACGAGCAGTACTTC. Translation: CASSYANSYEQYF.

The genes are TRBV6-5 and TRBJ2-7; 8 bases align to TRBD1. With V trimmed by 2 bases and J by 3 bases, 0 bases remained unmatched. Germline CDR1 reads MNHEY; CDR2 reads SVGAGI. The CDR3 has 13 residues. CDR3 loop: CASSYDRGYEQYF. CDR3 DNA: TGTGCCAGCAGTTACGACAGGGGCTACGAGCAGTACTTC.

J is TRBJ2-2 and V is TRBV2; the match to TRBD1 covers 12 bases. V gave up 6 bases and J gave up 3 bases; unmatched junction bases: 17. CDR1 is SNHLY, CDR2 FYNNEI, per germline. CDR3 length equals 20 residues. The CDR3 region is CASRGNSGQGAKRDTGELFF. Written as DNA, the CDR3 is TGTGCCAGCAGGGGAAATTCGGGACAGGGGGCCAAGCGGGACACCGGGGAGCTGTTTTTT.

The table lists this clone with a count of one. J is TRBJ2-3 and V is TRBV5-1; perhaps TRBD1 as D (6 bases). Trimming removed 3 bases from V and 2 bases from J, with 10 bases in between. The CDR3 runs to 14 residues. Germline loops: CDR1 SGHRS, CDR2 YFSETQ. The CDR3 DNA sequence: TGCGCCAGCAGCTACGGACAGTACACAGATACGCAGTATTTT. Translation: CASSYGQYTDTQYF.

V usage is TRBV4-1 and J usage is TRBJ2-3, with 7 bases fitting TRBD2. CDR1 and CDR2 (germline): MGHRA, YSYEKL. V was clipped by 4 bases and J by 4 bases; unmatched bases: 8. The CDR3 totals 15 residues. Written as DNA, the CDR3 is TGCGCCAGCAGCCGTAATGCGGGAGTCGCAGATACGCAGTATTTT. This sequence encodes CASSRNAGVADTQYF.

The chain has TRBV27 and TRBJ1-1, with 7 bases lining up with TRBD1. Looked up from germline, CDR1 is MNHEY and CDR2 is SMNVEV (reference sequence). The CDR3 spans 13 residues. V shed 7 bases and J 8 bases; nucleotides not matched to a gene: 10. CDR3 protein: CASTLPGDREAFF. The CDR3 DNA sequence: TGTGCCAGCACCCTACCGGGGGACAGAGAAGCTTTCTTT.

The CDR3 reads CASSDRDSLNTGELFF. The CDR3 DNA reads TGTGCCAGCAGTGACCGGGACAGTCTGAACACCGGGGAGCTGTTTTTT. The V call is TRBV6-1, the J call TRBJ2-2; TRBD1 aligns across 7 bases. The CDR3 extends over 16 amino acids. Unmatched junction bases numbered 5, after V lost 3 bases and J lost 1 base. The germline V gene has CDR1 MNHNS and CDR2 SASEGT.

The V and J genes are TRBV7-3 and TRBJ2-5, with D tentatively TRBD2 (6 bases). The CDR3 runs 15 residues. V was cut by 4 bases and J by 1 base, with 13 bases left in between. Germline CDR1 and CDR2: SGHTA and FQGTGA. The DNA for the CDR3 is TGTGCCAGCAGCTCGGGAGTGGGGAGCCAAGAGACCCAGTACTTC. Translating gives CASSSGVGSQETQYF.

J is TRBJ1-5 and V is TRBV5-1, with D maybe TRBD1 (5 bases). Germline V lookup: CDR1 SGHRS, CDR2 YFSETQ. This CDR3 comprises 16 residues. V gave up 1 base and J gave up 0 bases, with 11 bases separating them. The CDR3 bases are TGCGCCAGCAGCTTGTTCCAGGGATATAGCAATCAGCCCCAGCATTTT. Protein product: CASSLFQGYSNQPQHF.